Presented here are 9 T cell receptor beta chains from one specimen sequenced in a study of blood T cell repertoires in COVID-19. Repertoires were generated with immunoSEQ multiplex PCR, while TCRdb's copy carries only in-frame clones and drops some. The data contain about 70,000 clones, more than 75% of them singletons. Material for sequencing was peripheral blood. Receptors originate from a human donor in a cohort sampled during active COVID-19.

This chain connects TRBV18 to TRBJ1-4, with 9 nucleotides matching TRBD1. The CDR3 consists of 17 residues. V shed 4 bases and J 4 bases; nucleotides not matched to a gene: 10. Germline lookup yields CDR1 KGHSH and CDR2 LQKENI. CDR3 DNA sequence: TGTGCCAGCTCACGGGACAGGGATGTGAGCCGTAATGAAAAACTGTTTTTT. This gives the protein CASSRDRDVSRNEKLFF. Full variable domain (outside the CDR3, taken from reference TRBV18 and TRBJ1-4): NAGVMQNPRHLVRRRGQEARLRCSPMKGHSHVYWYRQLPEEGLKFMVYLQKENIIDESGMPKERFSAEFPKEGPSILRIQQVVRGDSAAYFCASSRDRDVSRNEKLFFGSGTQLSVL.

The chain recombines TRBV28 with TRBJ2-7; 9 nucleotides match TRBD1. The V and J ends lost 6 bases and 2 bases, in that order; junction bases with no gene match: 8. This CDR3 comprises 15 residues. Looked up from germline, CDR1 is MDHEN and CDR2 is SYDVKM. Written as DNA, the CDR3 is TGTGCCAGCAGGCCCCGGGACAGGGTGGCCTACGAGCAGTACTTC. Translating it yields CASRPRDRVAYEQYF.

Turning to this clone: Other DNA variants within this sample encode the same CDR3. The rearrangement joins TRBV5-1 to TRBJ2-1; 8 bases match TRBD2. The CDR3 is made up of 15 amino acids. Losses at the gene ends were 4 bases for V and 2 bases for J; bases not matched to a gene: 5. In germline, CDR1 is SGHRS, CDR2 YFSETQ. The CDR3 sequence is CASSRTSGTYNEQFF. The CDR3 nucleotides are TGCGCCAGCAGCCGAACTAGCGGTACCTACAATGAGCAGTTCTTC. Supplemented by reference TRBV5-1 and TRBJ2-1, the full variable domain reads KAGVTQTPRYLIKTRGQQVTLSCSPISGHRSVSWYQQTPGQGLQFLFEYFSETQRNKGNFPGRFSGRQFSNSRSEMNVSTLELGDSALYLCASSRTSGTYNEQFFGPGTRLTVL.

The chain recombines TRBV30 with TRBJ1-5, with TRBD1 as a possible D gene (6 bases). The CDR3 consists of 14 residues. CDR1 GTSNPN and CDR2 SVGIG come from the germline V gene (reference sequence). Deletions cut 1 base from V and 5 bases from J, with 12 bases between. The CDR3: CAWSGGGLHQPQHF. The CDR3, as DNA: TGTGCCTGGAGTGGGGGGGGGCTACATCAGCCCCAGCATTTT. The full variable domain, in which reference TRBV30 and TRBJ1-5 provide the parts outside the CDR3, is SQTIHQWPATLVQPVGSPLSLECTVEGTSNPNLYWYRQAAGRGLQLLFYSVGIGQISSEVPQNLSASRPQDRQFILSSKKLLLSDSGFYLCAWSGGGLHQPQHFGDGTRLSIL.

This clone has a single count. The chain combines TRBV15 with TRBJ2-1, with 7 bases aligning to TRBD2. V lost 0 bases and J lost 6; bases outside the gene matches: 8. Germline V lookup: CDR1 LNHNV, CDR2 YYDKDF (reference sequence). The CDR3 is 16 amino acids. CDR3 sequence (DNA): TGTGCCACCAGCAGAGATCGAGTGACTAGCCTCAATGAGCAGTTCTTC. Residues: CATSRDRVTSLNEQFF.

This chain joins TRBV5-5 and TRBJ2-7; D is unresolved. CDR1 and CDR2 (germline): SGHKS, YYEKEE (reference sequence). The CDR3 sequence is 14 residues long. With 0 bases removed from V and 3 bases from J, the gap between germline ends came to 10 bases. CDR3 residues: CASSLGGRYYEQYF. The CDR3 DNA reads as TGTGCCAGCAGCTTGGGAGGTCGGTACTACGAGCAGTACTTC.

This sequence joins TRBV28 and TRBJ2-7; TRBD2 is a possible D gene (6 bases). CDR1 and CDR2 from the germline V gene are MDHEN and SYDVKM. V lost 3 bases, J lost 0 bases, and 12 bases lay in between. The CDR3 extends over 15 amino acids. CDR3 loop: CASSLLGTSSYEQYF. DNA for the CDR3: TGTGCCAGCAGTTTGTTGGGGACTTCCTCCTACGAGCAGTACTTC.

CDR3 protein: CASSQQGQRTHQPQHF. In DNA, the CDR3 is TGTGCCAGCTCCCAACAGGGGCAGCGTACCCATCAGCCCCAGCATTTT. J is TRBJ1-5 and V is TRBV18; 7 bases map to TRBD1. The germline V gene encodes CDR1 KGHSH and CDR2 LQKENI. The J segment lost 5 bases and the V segment lost 6 bases, leaving 13 bases of the junction unmatched. The CDR3 spans 16 residues.

The J gene is TRBJ2-7, the V gene TRBV5-1, with TRBD2 matching over 8 bases. V shed 0 bases, J shed 3 bases, and the junction held 8 bases outside the gene matches. The CDR3 extends over 16 amino acids. Germline V gene lookup returns CDR1 SGHRS and CDR2 YFSETQ. CDR3 coding DNA: TGCGCCAGCAGCTTGGCAACCCTAGCGGGCCGCTACGAGCAGTACTTC. Translated, it gives CASSLATLAGRYEQYF.